Each of the 3 T cell receptor beta chains below was sequenced from the same sample in a study of beta chain features in type 1 diabetes. Study conclusions and caveats: TCRB CDR3s from Type 1 diabetes patients were moderately but significantly shorter in all four CD4+ subsets.

The sequenced template was cDNA made from the entire isolated RNA. The table came from immunoSEQ multiplex PCR; TCRdb's copy has only in-frame clones and leaves some out. Of hundreds of thousands of clones listed, roughly 9% are singletons. These receptors lack a known antigen. The source material was central memory CD4+ T cells from blood. These receptors were collected from a man aged 30 to 45 with type 1 diabetes.

The CDR3 DNA reads TGTGCCAGCAGCTTAGGAGGGGCTGACAGGAGCTATGGCTACACCTTC. Protein sequence: CASSLGGADRSYGYTF. The rearrangement links TRBV7-8 to TRBJ1-2; weak D call: TRBD1 (6 bases). This CDR3 spans 16 amino acids. Per germline, CDR1 SGHVS and CDR2 FQNEAQ. Trimming cost V 1 base and J 4 bases, with 16 bases left between them.

This clone has more than one count but fewer than ten. The J gene is TRBJ2-2, the V gene TRBV6-1; D call uncertain. This CDR3 region has 12 residues. V was cut by 7 bases and J by 1 base, with 4 bases left in between. In germline, CDR1 is MNHNS, CDR2 SASEGT. Here the CDR3 DNA reads TGTGCCAGCAATGGGAACACCGGGGAGCTGTTTTTT. Its protein is CASNGNTGELFF.

This clone was detected only a few times. V and J are TRBV7-9 and TRBJ1-2, with D possibly TRBD1 on 6 matching bases. Trimming cost V 1 base and J 1 base, with 13 bases left between them. This CDR3 has 16 amino acids. Germline CDR1 SEHNR, CDR2 FQNEAQ (reference sequence). Here the CDR3 DNA reads TGTGCCAGCAGCTTAGATATGAACAGGGATAACTATGGCTACACCTTC. This sequence encodes CASSLDMNRDNYGYTF. Full variable domain (missing parts from reference TRBV7-9 and TRBJ1-2): DTGVSQNPRHKITKRGQNVTFRCDPISEHNRLYWYRQTLGQGPEFLTYFQNEAQLEKSRLLSDRFSAERPKGSFSTLEIQRTEQGDSAMYLCASSLDMNRDNYGYTFGSGTRLTVV.